The present T cell receptor (beta chain) was sequenced within a study of blood T cell repertoires in COVID-19. On the study more broadly: Samples representing acute and convalescent COVID-19 were sourced from the United States, Italy and Spain. From T cells, B-cell-depleted T cells, or PBMCs came the material, which was cDNA or gDNA.

The CDR3 is 16 amino acids. V was cut by 1 base and J by 8 bases, with 18 bases left in between. Germline V gives CDR1 MGHRA, CDR2 YSYEKL. The method was immunoSEQ multiplex PCR; TCRdb's version includes in-frame clones alone and lacks a portion of them. The sample carries about 140,000 clones, around 83% recorded once. The chain joins TRBV4-1 to TRBJ2-4; D might be TRBD2 (6 bases). Sequencing was performed on peripheral blood. This TCR derives from a man between 60 and 75 years old with active or convalescent COVID-19. The CDR3 is CASSQVQRSGEDIQYF. CDR3 DNA sequence: TGCGCCAGCAGCCAAGTGCAAAGGTCCGGGGAGGACATTCAGTACTTC.